This TCR beta chain came from a study of blood T cell repertoires in COVID-19. Study as a whole: COVID-19 samples from acute and convalescent phases originated in the United States, Italy and Spain. Sources were T cells, B-cell-depleted T cells, or PBMCs; the material itself was cDNA or gDNA.

Original processing notes: Amplification of reference gene primers provided the estimated nucleated cell counts. The data were produced by immunoSEQ multiplex PCR, yet TCRdb's version contains in-frame clones alone and is incomplete. That table gives V, J and clone size, and the DNA gave D and trimming. Of about 220,000 clones listed, around 82% are singletons. The CDR3 spans 15 residues. Trimming took 1 base from V and 1 from J, leaving 10 bases between them. The germline CDR1 and CDR2 sequences are LNHDA and SQIVND (reference sequence). In its sample, this clone was seen once. Sample: peripheral blood. This TCR came from a human donor in a cohort sampled during active COVID-19. This chain joins TRBV19 and TRBJ1-1; D perhaps matches TRBD1 (5 bases). CDR3 nucleotides: TGTGCCAGTAGTATAGGGGGCGCAAGGAACACTGAAGCTTTCTTT. Residues: CASSIGGARNTEAFF.